The T cell receptor beta chain under discussion was sequenced for a study of blood T cell repertoires in COVID-19. Turning to the study itself: The samples span acute and convalescent COVID-19 from the United States, Italy and Spain. From T cells, B-cell-depleted T cells, or PBMCs came the material, which was cDNA or gDNA.

Source study methods: Researchers report that nucleated cell counts were estimated from reference gene primer amplification. Repertoires were generated with immunoSEQ multiplex PCR, while TCRdb's copy carries only in-frame clones and drops some. D and trimming were read from the DNA, whereas the V and J calls and clone size are those reported in that table. The profile shows roughly 50,000 clones, about 80% of them singletons. V lost 2 bases and J lost 4; bases outside the gene matches: 13. CDR3 length: 17 residues. Germline values: CDR1 SEHNR, CDR2 FQNEAQ (reference sequence). Material: peripheral blood. This rearrangement joins TRBV7-9 to TRBJ1-1; 7 bases are a match to TRBD1. This TCR came from a man aged 60 to 69 with acute or convalescent COVID-19. CDR3 in amino acids: CASSLPPFEGAATEAFF. In nucleotides, the CDR3 is TGTGCCAGCAGCTTACCCCCCTTTGAGGGGGCGGCCACTGAAGCTTTCTTT. Combining the CDR3 with reference TRBV7-9 and TRBJ1-1 gives the whole variable domain DTGVSQNPRHKITKRGQNVTFRCDPISEHNRLYWYRQTLGQGPEFLTYFQNEAQLEKSRLLSDRFSAERPKGSFSTLEIQRTEQGDSAMYLCASSLPPFEGAATEAFFGQGTRLTVV.